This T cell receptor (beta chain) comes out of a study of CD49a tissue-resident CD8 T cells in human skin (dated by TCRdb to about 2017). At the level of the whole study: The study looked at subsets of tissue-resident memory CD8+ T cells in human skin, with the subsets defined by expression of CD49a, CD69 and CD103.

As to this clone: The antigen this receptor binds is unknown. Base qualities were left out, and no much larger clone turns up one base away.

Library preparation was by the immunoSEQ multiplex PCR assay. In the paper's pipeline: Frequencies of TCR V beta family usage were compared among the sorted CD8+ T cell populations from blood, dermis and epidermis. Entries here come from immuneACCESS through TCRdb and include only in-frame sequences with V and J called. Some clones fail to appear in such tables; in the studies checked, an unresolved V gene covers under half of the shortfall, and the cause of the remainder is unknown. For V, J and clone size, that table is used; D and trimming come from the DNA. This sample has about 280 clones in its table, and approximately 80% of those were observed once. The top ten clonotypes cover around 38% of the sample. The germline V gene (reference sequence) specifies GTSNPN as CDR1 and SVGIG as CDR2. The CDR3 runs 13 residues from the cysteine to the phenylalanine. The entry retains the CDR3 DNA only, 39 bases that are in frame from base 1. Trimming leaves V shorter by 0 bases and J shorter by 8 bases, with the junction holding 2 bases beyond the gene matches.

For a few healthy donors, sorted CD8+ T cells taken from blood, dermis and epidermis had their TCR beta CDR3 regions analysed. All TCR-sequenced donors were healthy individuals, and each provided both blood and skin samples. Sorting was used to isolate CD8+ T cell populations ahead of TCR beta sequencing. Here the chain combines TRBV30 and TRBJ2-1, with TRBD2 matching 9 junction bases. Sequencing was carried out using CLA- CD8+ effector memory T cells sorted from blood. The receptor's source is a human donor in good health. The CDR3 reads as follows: CAWSVGTSHEQFF. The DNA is TGTGCCTGGAGTGTTGGGACTAGCCATGAGCAGTTCTTC.